The 3 T cell receptor beta chains listed next were all sequenced from one sample in a study of blood T cell repertoires in COVID-19. Libraries were prepared by immunoSEQ multiplex PCR; TCRdb keeps only in-frame clonotypes and omits some of them. The sample gives 150,000 to 200,000 clones, roughly 81% of which show up once; 12% is in the top ten. Sequencing was performed on peripheral blood. The receptors were gathered from a woman aged 80 or over with COVID-19, enrolled during active disease.

The chain has TRBV28 and TRBJ1-1, with D possibly being TRBD1 (6 bases). Germline assignment: CDR1 MDHEN and CDR2 SYDVKM. Between the trimmed V and J ends, which lost 6 bases and 3 bases, there was a span of 11 bases. The CDR3 is 13 amino acids. CDR3 sequence reads: CASRAPGDTEAFF. For the CDR3, the DNA is TGTGCCAGCAGGGCCCCAGGGGACACTGAAGCTTTCTTT.

V and J are TRBV7-3 and TRBJ2-1; 7 bases align to TRBD1. V was pared by 5 bases and J by 5 bases, with 3 bases of the junction left unmatched. The CDR3 extends over 13 amino acids. Germline V gives CDR1 SGHTA, CDR2 FQGTGA. The CDR3: CASSPDRDNEQFF. The CDR3, as DNA: TGTGCCAGCAGCCCCGACAGGGACAATGAGCAGTTCTTC.

The V call is TRBV19, the J call TRBJ2-5, with TRBD2 matching over 8 bases. The CDR3 spans 14 residues. CDR1 and CDR2 (germline): LNHDA, SQIVND (reference sequence). The J segment lost 5 bases and the V segment lost 3 bases, leaving 5 bases of the junction unmatched. CDR3 sequence: CASSIGGGQETQYF. CDR3 bases: TGTGCCAGTAGTATTGGCGGGGGGCAGGAGACCCAGTACTTC.